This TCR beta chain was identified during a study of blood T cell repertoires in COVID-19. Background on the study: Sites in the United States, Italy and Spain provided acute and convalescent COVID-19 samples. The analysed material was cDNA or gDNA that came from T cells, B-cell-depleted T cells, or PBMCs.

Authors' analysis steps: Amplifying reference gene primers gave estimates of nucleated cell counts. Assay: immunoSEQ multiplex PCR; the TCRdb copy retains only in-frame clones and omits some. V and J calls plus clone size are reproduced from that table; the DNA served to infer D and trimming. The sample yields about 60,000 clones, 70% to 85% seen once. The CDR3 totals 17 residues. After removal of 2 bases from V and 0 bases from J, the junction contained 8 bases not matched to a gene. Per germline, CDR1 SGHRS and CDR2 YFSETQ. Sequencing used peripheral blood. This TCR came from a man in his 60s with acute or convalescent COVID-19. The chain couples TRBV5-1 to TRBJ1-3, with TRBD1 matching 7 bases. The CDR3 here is CASSFFLGTASGNTIYF. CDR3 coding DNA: TGCGCCAGCAGCTTCTTCCTGGGGACAGCCTCTGGAAACACCATATATTTT. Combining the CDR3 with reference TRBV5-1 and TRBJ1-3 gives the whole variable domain KAGVTQTPRYLIKTRGQQVTLSCSPISGHRSVSWYQQTPGQGLQFLFEYFSETQRNKGNFPGRFSGRQFSNSRSEMNVSTLELGDSALYLCASSFFLGTASGNTIYFGEGSWLTVV.